The T cell receptor beta chain under discussion was sequenced for a study of cytomegalovirus exposure and HLA in healthy donors. The germline V gene has CDR1 LNHDA and CDR2 SQIVND (reference sequence). Trimming shortened V by 6 bases and J by 6 bases, and 17 bases separated the two germline ends. The CDR3 is 14 amino acids. Amplification used 60 Vbeta primers and 13 Jbeta primers. Produced via immunoSEQ multiplex PCR; TCRdb's table is partial and in-frame only. With some 110,000 clones in the sample, the ten largest clones hold less than 3.5%. Study results and limitations: Several V segments, TRBV6-2 and TRBV6-3 among them, could not be told apart and were dropped. Among the CMV-associated chains, a few were confirmed in vitro as specific for CMV antigens. It was in a later analysis that TCR association rates were seen to vary by HLA locus, highest for DRB1 and lowest for HLA-C.

Concerning this clone itself: Its antigen is undetermined.

This TCR came from a man aged 25-45 years in good health and CMV-seronegative. The chain employs TRBV19 and TRBJ1-2; D remains unclear. What was sequenced was PBMCs. The CDR3 spells CASREDSDPHGYTF. The CDR3 DNA reads TGTGCCAGTAGGGAAGACTCAGACCCCCATGGCTACACCTTC.